Following are 8 T cell receptor beta chains from one sample sequenced in a study of shared clonotypes between healthy human individuals. Here immunoSEQ multiplex PCR was the method, and the copy in TCRdb shows in-frame clones only, minus some. The sample has some 2,100,000 clones; under 97% are singletons. Sequencing input: naive CD4+ T cells sorted from blood. Documented subset: CD45RA+ positively selected. The source of these receptors is a young man in good health.

The chain uses TRBV28 and TRBJ1-1; D unclear. The CDR3 spans 15 residues. CDR1 and CDR2 from the germline V gene are MDHEN and SYDVKM. Between the trimmed V and J ends, which lost 2 bases and 5 bases, there was a span of 15 bases. The chain's CDR3 is CASSLAGRGETEAFF. The CDR3 bases are TGTGCCAGCAGTTTAGCAGGCCGGGGTGAAACTGAAGCTTTCTTT.

The CDR3 region is CASSRREGFNYGYTF. The CDR3 region has the DNA TGTGCCAGCAGTCGCCGGGAAGGGTTTAACTATGGCTACACCTTC. This chain links TRBV7-9 with TRBJ1-2; D is unresolved. This CDR3 is 15 amino acids long. V was cut by 6 bases and J by 1 base, with 15 bases left in between. CDR1 is SEHNR and CDR2 is FQNEAQ in the germline V gene (reference sequence).

The chain recombines TRBV6-6 with TRBJ2-2; D uncertain. Per germline, CDR1 MNHNY and CDR2 SVGAGI (reference sequence). V lost 0 bases, J lost 4 bases, and 9 bases lay in between. The CDR3 is 15 amino acids. For the CDR3, the DNA is TGTGCCAGCAGTTACTCGACACAGACCACCGGGGAGCTGTTTTTT. Translated: CASSYSTQTTGELFF.

The J gene is TRBJ1-1, the V gene TRBV10-3; D perhaps matches TRBD1 (6 bases). CDR1 and CDR2 from the germline V gene are ENHRY and SYGVKD. V dropped 7 bases and J dropped 0 bases, with 9 bases sitting between them. The CDR3 spans 13 residues. CDR3 sequence: CAIKGDLNTEAFF. Here the CDR3 DNA reads TGTGCCATCAAGGGGGACTTGAACACTGAAGCTTTCTTT.

V usage is TRBV11-2 and J usage is TRBJ2-5, with D perhaps TRBD2 (7 bases). Deletions cut 7 bases from V and 4 bases from J, with 22 bases between. The CDR3 spans 16 residues. CDR1 and CDR2 from the germline V gene are SGHAT and FQNNGV. The CDR3 nucleotides are TGTGCCAGCACCCTCCGGGGGGCCGCCGGTTTAGAGACCCAGTACTTC. Protein product: CASTLRGAAGLETQYF.

V and J are TRBV27 and TRBJ2-6; D unresolved. The V and J ends lost 2 bases and 1 base respectively, with 9 bases between them. CDR3 length equals 16 residues. Looked up from germline, CDR1 is MNHEY and CDR2 is SMNVEV (reference sequence). CDR3 sequence: CASSLKVGSGANVLTF. The CDR3 DNA sequence: TGTGCCAGCAGTTTAAAAGTAGGATCTGGGGCCAACGTCCTGACTTTC.

The gene calls are TRBV25-1 and TRBJ1-4; D unclear. Germline loops: CDR1 MGHDK, CDR2 SYGVNS. This CDR3 has 15 amino acids. V gave up 4 bases and J gave up 0 bases, with 9 bases separating them. The CDR3 is CASSAATTTNEKLFF. CDR3 DNA sequence: TGTGCCAGCAGTGCCGCGACCACAACTAATGAAAAACTGTTTTTT.

The chain links TRBV28 to TRBJ1-2, with D possibly matching TRBD1 (5 bases). CDR1 is MDHEN, CDR2 SYDVKM, per germline. The CDR3 has 13 residues. The V end was cut by 6 bases, the J end by 6 bases, with 14 bases between. CDR3 nucleotides: TGTGCCAGCAGGGTACCGACAGAACATGGCTACACCTTC. It codes for CASRVPTEHGYTF.